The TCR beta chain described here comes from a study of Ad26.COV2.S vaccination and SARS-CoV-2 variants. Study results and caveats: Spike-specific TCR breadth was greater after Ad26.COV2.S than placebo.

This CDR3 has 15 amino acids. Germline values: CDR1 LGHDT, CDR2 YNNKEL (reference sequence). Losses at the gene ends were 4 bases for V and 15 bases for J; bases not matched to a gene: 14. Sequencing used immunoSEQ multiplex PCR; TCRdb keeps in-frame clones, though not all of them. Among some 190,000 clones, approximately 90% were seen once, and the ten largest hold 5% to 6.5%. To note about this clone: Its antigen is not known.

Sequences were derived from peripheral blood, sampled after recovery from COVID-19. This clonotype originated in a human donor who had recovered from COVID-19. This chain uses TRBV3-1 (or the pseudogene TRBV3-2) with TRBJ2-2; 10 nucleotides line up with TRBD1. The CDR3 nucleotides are TGTGCCAGCAGCCTTGGGACAGGGGAGATTCATCAGTTGTTTTTT. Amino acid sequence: CASSLGTGEIHQLFF.